A selection of T cell receptor beta chains follows, all from one sample in a study of blood T cell repertoires in COVID-19. Some clones are missing from TCRdb's copy, which holds only in-frame ones; the method was immunoSEQ multiplex PCR. The data hold under 250,000 clones, with over 75% observed a single time. Sequenced sample: peripheral blood. The receptor source for this set is a woman aged 35 to 49 with acute or convalescent COVID-19. The CDR3 runs from the conserved cysteine through the conserved F or W. A D gene is named only where the DNA matches it firmly. Where a row states a size, it is once, few, many or the class of an expanded clone; other rows omit it.

>NA|NA|13|TRBJ1-1|TRBV27
CASSIYRDTEAFF
TGTGCCAGCAGTATTTACAGGGACACTGAAGCTTTCTTT
>NA|NA|12|TRBJ2-1|TRBV29-1
CSVDRHNNEQFF
TGCAGCGTTGACAGGCACAACAATGAGCAGTTCTTC
>NA|NA|12|TRBJ2-3|TRBV12-3/TRBV12-4
CASSLNGDLEYF
TGTGCCAGCAGTTTAAACGGGGATTTGGAGTATTTT
>NA|NA|14|TRBJ2-2|TRBV5-5
CASSLWEYTGELFF
TGTGCCAGCAGCTTGTGGGAGTACACCGGGGAGCTGTTTTTT
>NA|TRBD1|16|TRBJ1-2|TRBV6-2/TRBV6-3
CASSLTDRGELNGYTF
TGTGCCAGCAGTCTTACTGACAGGGGAGAGTTGAATGGCTACACCTTC
>NA|NA|14|TRBJ1-2|TRBV9
CASSVGPGSYGYTF
TGTGCCAGCAGCGTAGGTCCAGGGTCCTATGGCTACACCTTC
>NA|TRBD1|13|TRBJ1-6|TRBV6-4
CASSVGTESPLHF
TGTGCCAGCTCAGTGGGGACAGAATCACCCCTCCACTTT
>NA|TRBD1|15|TRBJ2-5|TRBV19
CASRGGQGHQETQYF
TGTGCCAGTAGGGGGGGACAGGGACACCAAGAGACCCAGTACTTC
>NA|TRBD1|16|TRBJ1-2|TRBV27
CASSDTQGASLSGYTF
TGTGCCAGCAGTGACACACAGGGGGCGTCGTTAAGTGGCTACACCTTC
>NA|NA|13|TRBJ1-1|TRBV19
CASGGSLNTEAFF
TGTGCCAGTGGCGGGTCTCTGAACACTGAAGCTTTCTTT
>NA|NA|17|TRBJ1-1|TRBV3-1/TRBV3-2
CASSQDGGKGRTSEAFF
TGTGCCAGCAGCCAAGATGGGGGGAAGGGGCGGACGAGTGAAGCTTTCTTT
>NA|TRBD1|14|TRBJ1-3|TRBV2
CASSPQGARGTIYF
TGTGCCAGCAGTCCCCAGGGGGCTCGGGGCACCATATATTTT
>once|TRBD1|21|TRBJ2-2|TRBV4-1
CASSQGGGTGTPHYNTGELFF
TGCGCCAGCAGCCAAGGAGGCGGGACAGGGACCCCTCATTACAACACCGGGGAGCTGTTTTTT
>NA|TRBD1|18|TRBJ1-2|TRBV6-1
CASSARTPLGDRDYGYTF
TGTGCCAGCAGTGCAAGGACTCCCCTCGGTGACAGGGACTATGGCTACACCTTC
>NA|TRBD1|15|TRBJ2-3|TRBV6-5
CASRITGQGADTQYF
TGTGCCAGCAGGATAACGGGACAGGGGGCAGATACGCAGTATTTT
>NA|TRBD1|16|TRBJ1-6|TRBV7-6
CASSLRQGGNNSPLHF
TGTGCCAGCAGCTTACGGCAGGGGGGAAATAATTCACCCCTCCACTTT
>once|TRBD2|16|TRBJ2-1|TRBV25-1
CASSELGGGRSNEQFF
TGTGCCAGCAGTGAATTGGGGGGGGGTAGGAGCAATGAGCAGTTCTTC
>NA|TRBD1|16|TRBJ1-1|TRBV6-4
CASSDLDRGRGTEAFF
TGTGCCAGCAGTGACTTGGACAGGGGTCGCGGCACTGAAGCTTTCTTT
>NA|NA|14|TRBJ1-3|TRBV4-1
CASRGHNSGNTIYF
TGCGCCAGCCGGGGACACAACTCTGGAAACACCATATATTTT
>NA|NA|14|TRBJ2-2|TRBV5-1
CASSLARDTGELFF
TGCGCCAGCAGCTTGGCCAGGGACACCGGGGAGCTGTTTTTT
>NA|NA|14|TRBJ1-2|TRBV6-5
CASRPPGGDYGYTF
TGTGCCAGCAGACCCCCCGGGGGGGACTATGGCTACACCTTC
>NA|NA|14|TRBJ1-1|TRBV6-1
CASSDRGGNTEAFF
TGTGCCAGCAGTGACAGGGGCGGTAACACTGAAGCTTTCTTT
>NA|NA|14|TRBJ2-6|TRBV9
CASSVNSGANVLTF
TGTGCCAGCAGCGTAAACTCCGGGGCCAACGTCCTGACTTTC
>NA|NA|12|TRBJ1-2|TRBV11-2
CASSSLGGGYTF
TGTGCCAGCAGCTCCCTGGGGGGTGGCTACACCTTC
>NA|NA|15|TRBJ1-2|TRBV19
CASTKSGGGGYGYTF
TGTGCCAGTACGAAGTCGGGGGGCGGGGGCTATGGCTACACCTTC
>NA|TRBD1|12|TRBJ2-1|TRBV2
CASTPGTGPRFF
TGTGCCAGCACCCCGGGGACAGGGCCGCGGTTCTTC
>NA|TRBD1|12|TRBJ1-2|TRBV29-1
CSVLAGGNGYTF
TGCAGCGTCCTTGCAGGGGGAAATGGCTACACCTTC
>NA|NA|13|TRBJ1-2|TRBV3-1/TRBV3-2
CASRGQGGFGYTF
TGTGCCAGCAGGGGGCAGGGCGGTTTTGGCTACACCTTC
>NA|NA|15|TRBJ2-5|TRBV2
CASSGGRKIKETQYF
TGTGCCAGCAGTGGTGGCAGGAAAATAAAAGAGACCCAGTACTTC
>few|NA|14|TRBJ1-1|TRBV19
CASSVDRLNTEAFF
TGTGCCAGTAGTGTCGACAGACTGAACACTGAAGCTTTCTTT
>NA|NA|16|TRBJ1-4|TRBV5-1
CASSLSPGDYNEKLFF
TGCGCCAGCAGCTTGTCCCCAGGGGACTACAATGAAAAACTGTTTTTT
>NA|TRBD2|17|TRBJ2-1|TRBV3-1/TRBV3-2
CASSQDGPTSGYNEQFF
TGTGCCAGCAGCCAAGACGGTCCGACTAGCGGATACAATGAGCAGTTCTTC